The 28 T cell receptor beta chains below come from one sample, sequenced in a study of T cell changes during pregnancy in multiple sclerosis. The data were produced by immunoSEQ multiplex PCR, yet TCRdb's version contains in-frame clones alone and is incomplete. The sample has 50,000 or so clones, roughly 92% seen once. The starting material was CD4+ T cells from peripheral blood mononuclear cells, obtained in the third trimester of pregnancy. These receptors all stem from a female donor with multiple sclerosis, enrolled in a pregnancy study.

This sequence joins TRBV9 and TRBJ2-7; 7 bases are a match to TRBD1. After removal of 0 bases from V and 0 bases from J, the junction contained 15 bases not matched to a gene. Germline V CDR1 and CDR2: SGDLS, YYNGEE. CDR3 length equals 19 residues. The CDR3 is CASSVGDRVSALSSYEQYF. In nucleotides, the CDR3 is TGTGCCAGCAGCGTAGGGGACAGAGTGAGTGCCTTAAGCTCCTACGAGCAGTACTTC.

This sequence joins TRBV11-3 and TRBJ2-5, with a weak D call TRBD1 (5 bases). V was cut by 0 bases and J by 2 bases, with 10 bases left in between. The CDR3 runs to 15 residues. Germline V CDR1 and CDR2: SGHNT, YENEEA. The CDR3 protein is CASSLDGSGQETQYF. CDR3 DNA: TGTGCCAGCAGCTTAGATGGGTCAGGGCAAGAGACCCAGTACTTC.

The V call is TRBV4-2, the J call TRBJ1-4; 8 bases agree with TRBD1. With 3 bases clipped from V and 5 bases from J, the junction kept 8 bases outside the gene matches. CDR1 is LGHNA, CDR2 YNFKEQ, per germline. The CDR3 length is 16 residues. The CDR3 loop reads CASSQAVGTGNEKLFF. DNA for the CDR3: TGTGCCAGCAGCCAGGCCGTCGGGACAGGCAATGAAAAACTGTTTTTT.

The chain carries TRBV7-6 and TRBJ2-1, with 11 bases matching TRBD2. The CDR3 has 22 residues. The V and J ends lost 6 bases and 4 bases, in that order; junction bases with no gene match: 26. In germline, CDR1 is SGHVS, CDR2 FNYEAQ. Here the CDR3 reads CASSTREASLAGGSPSYNEQFF. The CDR3, as DNA: TGTGCCAGCAGTACCCGCGAGGCGAGTCTAGCGGGGGGATCCCCCAGTTACAATGAGCAGTTCTTC. The full variable domain, with the rest looked up from reference TRBV7-6 and TRBJ2-1, is GAGVSQSPRYKVTKRGQDVALRCDPISGHVSLYWYRQALGQGPEFLTYFNYEAQQDKSGLPNDRFSAERPEGSISTLTIQRTEQRDSAMYRCASSTREASLAGGSPSYNEQFFGPGTRLTVL.

The chain combines TRBV30 with TRBJ1-6; 9 positions match TRBD1. CDR1 is GTSNPN, CDR2 SVGIG, per germline (reference sequence). The V segment lost 0 bases and the J segment 8 bases; nucleotides outside the gene matches: 8. The CDR3 runs to 16 residues. CDR3 region: CAWSVKMGQGDSPLHF. The CDR3 DNA reads as TGTGCCTGGAGTGTAAAAATGGGACAGGGAGATTCACCCCTCCACTTT.

This chain links TRBV6-5 with TRBJ2-7; 7 bases fit TRBD2. Trimming at V came to 2 bases and at J to 6 bases, leaving 4 bases not matched to a gene. Germline values: CDR1 MNHEY, CDR2 SVGAGI. This CDR3 region has 13 residues. This CDR3 is CASSYREGREQYF. The CDR3 nucleotides are TGTGCCAGCAGTTACAGGGAGGGACGCGAGCAGTACTTC.

The CDR3 spells CASSLNFANNEQFF. CDR3 DNA: TGTGCCAGCAGCTTAAACTTCGCAAACAATGAGCAGTTCTTC. V and J are TRBV7-3 and TRBJ2-1; no firm D call. V was trimmed by 1 base and J by 5 bases, leaving 9 bases between them. This CDR3 region has 14 residues. Germline V gene sequence: CDR1 SGHTA, CDR2 FQGTGA.

V gene TRBV5-8 combines with J gene TRBJ2-1; the D gene is possibly TRBD2 (6 bases). The V end lost 4 bases, the J end lost 8 bases, and 10 bases lay between the germline ends. CDR1 and CDR2 from the germline V gene are SGHTS and YDEGEE. The CDR3 runs 12 residues. This CDR3 reads CASSPGGYEQFF. The DNA of the CDR3 is TGTGCCAGCAGCCCCGGAGGGTATGAGCAGTTCTTC.

CDR3 loop: CASSVEEGTQYF. The CDR3 DNA is TGTGCCAGCAGCGTAGAGGAGGGGACGCAGTATTTT. The chain has TRBV9 and TRBJ2-3; a possible D gene is TRBD2 (6 bases). The CDR3 runs 12 residues. V dropped 0 bases and J dropped 9 bases, with 8 bases sitting between them. CDR1 is SGDLS, CDR2 YYNGEE, per germline.

V and J are TRBV27 and TRBJ2-3; tentative D call: TRBD2 (5 bases). This CDR3 is 15 amino acids long. Germline V gives CDR1 MNHEY, CDR2 SMNVEV (reference sequence). The V end lost 0 bases, the J end lost 2 bases, and 9 bases lay between the germline ends. CDR3 sequence reads: CASSLSRLNTDTQYF. The CDR3 DNA follows: TGTGCCAGCAGTTTATCCCGACTAAACACAGATACGCAGTATTTT.

The chain carries TRBV6-5 and TRBJ2-7, with D possibly being TRBD2 (5 bases). Germline CDR1 and CDR2: MNHEY and SVGAGI. CDR3 length: 15 amino acids. Trimming took off 1 base at V and 2 bases at J, with 12 bases between the two ends. CDR3 nucleotide sequence: TGTGCCAGCAGTTACTTGTCTTCGGAGGCCTACGAGCAGTACTTC. Protein product: CASSYLSSEAYEQYF.

This chain links TRBV5-6 with TRBJ1-3, with a possible D match to TRBD1 (5 bases). The ends were cut back, 1 base at V and 2 bases at J, with 10 bases in the middle. Looked up from germline, CDR1 is SGHDT and CDR2 is YYEEEE. The CDR3 sequence is 15 residues long. CDR3: CASSLYQGTGNTIYF. Here the CDR3 DNA reads TGTGCCAGCAGCTTGTACCAGGGCACTGGAAACACCATATATTTT. Full variable domain (rest looked up from reference TRBV5-6 and TRBJ1-3): DAGVTQSPTHLIKTRGQQVTLRCSPKSGHDTVSWYQQALGQGPQFIFQYYEEEERQRGNFPDRFSGHQFPNYSSELNVNALLLGDSALYLCASSLYQGTGNTIYFGEGSWLTVV.

This clone has only one observation. This rearrangement joins TRBV7-9 to TRBJ2-3, with TRBD1 matching over 7 bases. CDR1 is SEHNR and CDR2 is FQNEAQ in the germline V gene (reference sequence). With V trimmed by 5 bases and J by 6 bases, 11 bases remained unmatched. The CDR3 length is 15 residues. CDR3 protein: CASSITGAVGDTQYF. The CDR3 bases are TGTGCCAGCAGCATAACAGGGGCGGTGGGGGATACGCAGTATTTT.

The chain recombines TRBV4-3 with TRBJ2-5; 10 bases map to TRBD2. CDR3 length: 15 amino acids. Unmatched junction bases numbered 5, after V lost 3 bases and J lost 4 bases. The germline CDR1 and CDR2 sequences are LGHNA and YSLEER. Here the CDR3 DNA reads TGCGCCAGCAGCCAGGGACTAGCGATCGGAGAGACCCAGTACTTC. Its protein product is CASSQGLAIGETQYF.

The rearrangement uses TRBV10-3 and TRBJ1-1; D gene ambiguous. The CDR3 covers 13 residues. Germline loops: CDR1 ENHRY, CDR2 SYGVKD. Trimming took 6 bases from V and 2 from J, leaving 10 bases between them. The CDR3 coding sequence is TGTGCCATCAGGGGAGGGCTAAACACTGAAGCTTTCTTT. Its translation: CAIRGGLNTEAFF.

This clone was seen just once. The chain joins TRBV7-3 to TRBJ2-1, with a tentative D call TRBD2 (5 bases). This CDR3 contains 15 residues. Germline loops: CDR1 SGHTA, CDR2 FQGTGA. The V end was cut by 2 bases, the J end by 2 bases, with 10 bases between. CDR3 nucleotide sequence: TGTGCCAGCAGCTTAGGGAGTACCCCCTACAATGAGCAGTTCTTC. Translated: CASSLGSTPYNEQFF.

The CDR3 is CASSDPRTAGFQETQYF. The CDR3 DNA follows: TGTGCCAGCAGTGACCCCCGTACTGCCGGGTTCCAAGAGACCCAGTACTTC. The V gene is TRBV25-1, the J gene TRBJ2-5; D gene unclear. Trimming left V 3 bases short and J 1 base short, with 18 bases between. The CDR3 sequence is 17 residues long. Germline CDR1 and CDR2: MGHDK and SYGVNS.

This chain uses TRBV19 with TRBJ2-7, with D possibly being TRBD1 (5 bases). V lost 3 bases and J lost 0, with 12 bases in between. CDR1 and CDR2 from the germline V gene are LNHDA and SQIVND (reference sequence). This CDR3 is built from 15 residues. The CDR3, as DNA: TGTGCCAGTAGTATTTCTGACAGTAACTCCTACGAGCAGTACTTC. It yields the protein CASSISDSNSYEQYF.

For the CDR3, the DNA is TGTGCCAGCAGCTCTCGACAGGTCTATGGCTACACCTTC. It encodes CASSSRQVYGYTF. This sequence joins TRBV6-6 and TRBJ1-2, with TRBD1 as a possible D gene (6 bases). Germline V gene lookup returns CDR1 MNHNY and CDR2 SVGAGI (reference sequence). Trimming took off 6 bases at V and 4 bases at J, with 12 bases between the two ends. The CDR3 runs to 13 residues.

This clone was observed a single time. The chain has TRBV9 and TRBJ2-5, with D tentatively TRBD2 (5 bases). The V and J ends lost 0 bases and 2 bases respectively, with 17 bases between them. Germline-derived CDR1 and CDR2 are SGDLS and YYNGEE. CDR3 length: 17 residues. The CDR3 is CASSVGILASGQETQYF. Here the CDR3 DNA reads TGTGCCAGCAGCGTAGGTATCCTGGCCAGCGGACAAGAGACCCAGTACTTC.

The gene calls are TRBV7-2 and TRBJ1-2, with TRBD1 matching over 10 bases. This CDR3 has 16 amino acids. Germline-derived CDR1 and CDR2 are SGHTA and FQGNSA. V shed 0 bases, J shed 7 bases, and the junction held 8 bases outside the gene matches. Here the CDR3 DNA reads TGTGCCAGCAGCTTAGCGACAGGAGACAGGGGGCTTGGCTACACCTTC. Protein: CASSLATGDRGLGYTF.

The chain uses TRBV9 and TRBJ2-5; 9 nucleotides match TRBD2. This CDR3 region has 16 residues. V trimming: 0 bases; J trimming: 5 bases; junction bases outside the gene matches: 8. Germline assignment: CDR1 SGDLS and CDR2 YYNGEE. The CDR3, as DNA: TGTGCCAGCAGCGTAGATAGCGGGGGCCTGATGGAGACCCAGTACTTC. Translated, it gives CASSVDSGGLMETQYF.

J is TRBJ2-3 and V is TRBV5-1, with D hard to call. The germline V and J ends were trimmed by 2 bases and 0 bases, with 7 bases remaining between them. The V gene's germline CDR1 is SGHRS and CDR2 YFSETQ. The CDR3 contains 14 residues. CDR3 sequence: CASSFMSSTDTQYF. DNA of the CDR3: TGCGCCAGCAGCTTTATGAGTAGCACAGATACGCAGTATTTT.

The V and J genes are TRBV29-1 and TRBJ2-7, with TRBD2 as a possible D gene (5 bases). CDR1 is SQVTM, CDR2 ANQGSEA, per germline. Trimming took off 3 bases at V and 6 bases at J, with 9 bases between the two ends. There are 11 residues in the CDR3. In nucleotides, the CDR3 is TGCAGCGTTGATTTGAGGGCCGAGCAGTACTTC. Translation: CSVDLRAEQYF.

The chain combines TRBV5-1 with TRBJ2-1; D gene uncertain. Germline V gives CDR1 SGHRS, CDR2 YFSETQ. This CDR3 is 12 amino acids long. The V gene lost 0 bases and the J gene lost 9 bases, with 7 bases spanning the gap. The CDR3 sequence is CASSLAGFEQFF. The CDR3 nucleotides read TGCGCCAGCAGCTTGGCCGGGTTTGAGCAGTTCTTC.

This sequence joins TRBV30 and TRBJ2-7; TRBD1 matches 10 bases. The CDR3 is 13 residues long. The V gene end was trimmed by 3 bases and the J gene end by 3 bases; junction bases not matched to a gene: 2. Germline V gene sequence: CDR1 GTSNPN, CDR2 SVGIG (reference sequence). CDR3 nucleotides: TGTGCCTGGAGACGGGACAGGGGCTACGAGCAGTACTTC. Translated: CAWRRDRGYEQYF.

The chain links TRBV7-2 to TRBJ2-2; D is undetermined. This CDR3 contains 15 residues. V was trimmed by 1 base and J by 2 bases, leaving 8 bases between them. CDR1 and CDR2 from the germline V gene are SGHTA and FQGNSA. The CDR3 reads CASSLVRLNTGELFF. The DNA of the CDR3 is TGTGCCAGCAGCTTAGTCCGACTTAACACCGGGGAGCTGTTTTTT.

V is TRBV11-2 and J is TRBJ2-3, with a tentative D call TRBD2 (5 bases). V shed 4 bases and J shed 9 bases, with 8 bases lying between them. Looked up from germline, CDR1 is SGHAT and CDR2 is FQNNGV. CDR3 length: 11 amino acids. CDR3 bases: TGTGCCAGCAGCTACCCGGGGACGCAGTATTTT. It is translated as CASSYPGTQYF. The full variable domain, in which reference TRBV11-2 and TRBJ2-3 provide the parts outside the CDR3, is EAGVAQSPRYKIIEKRQSVAFWCNPISGHATLYWYQQILGQGPKLLIQFQNNGVVDDSQLPKDRFSAERLKGVDSTLKIQPAKLEDSAVYLCASSYPGTQYFGPGTRLTVL.